Below, one T cell receptor (beta chain) is given with its context. The primer mix had 60 Vbeta and 13 Jbeta primers. Sequenced by immunoSEQ multiplex PCR; TCRdb stores in-frame clones only, minus some. Seen here are more than 100,000 clones, 76% observed once, and the top ten hold about 9.4%. This entry comes from a study of cytomegalovirus exposure and HLA in healthy donors. Germline CDR1 and CDR2: SGHKS and YYEKEE (reference sequence). The CDR3 has 16 residues. V was clipped by 4 bases and J by 8 bases; unmatched bases: 15. Source material: PBMCs. The V and J genes are TRBV5-5 and TRBJ2-1; 7 bases agree with TRBD1. The source of this sequence is a woman aged 18 to 35 in good health and CMV-seropositive. DNA of the CDR3: TGTGCCAGCAGCCCGAGCCCGGGACAGACCGCCGATGAGCAGTTCTTC. Encoded protein: CASSPSPGQTADEQFF.